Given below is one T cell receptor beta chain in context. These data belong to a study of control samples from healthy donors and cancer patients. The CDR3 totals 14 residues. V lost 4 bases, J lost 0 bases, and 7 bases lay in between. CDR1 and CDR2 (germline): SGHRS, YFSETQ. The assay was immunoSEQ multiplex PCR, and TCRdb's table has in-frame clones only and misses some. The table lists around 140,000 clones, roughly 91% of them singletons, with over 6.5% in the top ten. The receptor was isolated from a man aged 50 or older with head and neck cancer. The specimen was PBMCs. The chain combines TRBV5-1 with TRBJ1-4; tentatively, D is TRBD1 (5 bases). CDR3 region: CASSPGSTNEKLFF. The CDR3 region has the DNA TGCGCCAGCAGCCCAGGGTCAACTAATGAAAAACTGTTTTTT.